The next 13 T cell receptor beta chains were all read from a single sample in a study of CD8+ T cells in alopecia areata (dated by TCRdb to 2016 to 2019). Library construction relied on the immunoSEQ multiplex PCR assay. To provide template for TCR sequencing, every sample had RNA extracted and reverse transcribed into cDNA. In TCRdb, the immuneACCESS table is reduced to in-frame sequences with V and J assigned. These tables do not hold every clone; where another copy was compared, an unresolved V gene accounts for under half, and the others remain unexplained. This sample is represented by about 200,000 clones; roughly two fifths of them were singletons. Around 0.48% of the sample belongs to the ten largest clones. Explained via the paper, the treatment or condition label denotes: oral pan-JAK inhibitor, 5-10 mg twice daily. The sequenced sample was CD4+ T cells sorted from blood, obtained between weeks 30 and 35, from a patient treated with tofacitinib. These TCRs come from a human donor with alopecia areata.

V usage is TRBV29-1 and J usage is TRBJ2-1; D might be TRBD2 (5 bases). Germline CDR1 and CDR2: SQVTM and ANQGSEA. The CDR3 runs 10 residues. Trimming shortened V by 8 bases and J by 5 bases, and 7 bases separated the two germline ends. In DNA form, the CDR3 reads TGCAGCAGGACTGACAATGAGCAGTTCTTC. This gives the protein CSRTDNEQFF.

The chain couples TRBV7-8 to TRBJ2-2; TRBD1 is a possible D gene (6 bases). CDR1 SGHVS and CDR2 FQNEAQ come from the germline V gene. The CDR3 loop spans 15 amino acids. Trimming shortened V by 4 bases and J by 5 bases, and 14 bases separated the two germline ends. CDR3 in DNA: TGTGCCAGCAGCTCAAATGGACAGACGACCGGGGAGCTGTTTTTT. Translated, it gives CASSSNGQTTGELFF.

The J gene is TRBJ2-7, the V gene TRBV6-5; a possible D gene is TRBD1 (5 bases). Trimming pared 0 bases from V and 6 bases from J, leaving 9 bases between. This CDR3 is 13 amino acids long. The germline CDR1 and CDR2 sequences are MNHEY and SVGAGI. Written as DNA, the CDR3 is TGTGCCAGCAGTTACTCCCAGGGTTTCGAGCAGTACTTC. This translates into CASSYSQGFEQYF.

The rearrangement links TRBV4-2 to TRBJ1-2; D call uncertain. The CDR3 spans 16 residues. Germline V CDR1 and CDR2: LGHNA, YNFKEQ. V lost 1 base, J lost 4 bases, and 16 bases lay in between. The CDR3 DNA reads as TGTGCCAGCAGCCAAGGCATACTTGGTTGGAGCTATGGCTACACCTTC. Amino acid sequence: CASSQGILGWSYGYTF.

The rearrangement uses TRBV6-5 and TRBJ2-1; tentatively, D is TRBD1 (6 bases). Deletions cut 7 bases from V and 0 bases from J, with 13 bases between. This CDR3 region has 15 residues. The germline CDR1 and CDR2 sequences are MNHEY and SVGAGI. CDR3 DNA: TGTGCCAGCAATGCTGACAGGAGCTCCTACAATGAGCAGTTCTTC. It encodes CASNADRSSYNEQFF.

CDR3 bases: TGTGCCTCGAAAAAGGGAGGCGTTGGATCAGATACGCAGTATTTT. This codes for CASKKGGVGSDTQYF. The rearrangement uses TRBV2 and TRBJ2-3; possible D gene TRBD2, 6 bases. Trimming removed 11 bases from V and 4 bases from J, with 22 bases in between. Germline V gene sequence: CDR1 SNHLY, CDR2 FYNNEI. CDR3 length equals 15 residues.

The CDR3 here is CAWSGVGVYTGELFF. CDR3 nucleotide sequence: TGTGCCTGGAGTGGTGTCGGGGTCTACACCGGGGAGCTGTTTTTT. The J gene is TRBJ2-2, the V gene TRBV30; weak D call: TRBD2 (5 bases). V lost 1 base and J 3 bases, leaving 12 bases between the germline ends. Per the germline V gene, CDR1 is GTSNPN and CDR2 is SVGIG (reference sequence). The CDR3 has 15 amino acids.

This clone was seen more than once but under ten times. The chain links TRBV7-2 to TRBJ2-3, with D perhaps matching TRBD2 (5 bases). Germline CDR1 and CDR2: SGHTA and FQGNSA. This CDR3 is built from 14 residues. The ends were cut back, 3 bases at V and 2 bases at J, with 9 bases in the middle. CDR3 residues: CASSLFLATDTQYF. CDR3 DNA: TGTGCCAGCAGCTTGTTCCTAGCCACAGATACGCAGTATTTT.

This chain connects TRBV11-2 to TRBJ1-1; 8 nucleotides align to TRBD1. The CDR3 is 16 amino acids. CDR1 and CDR2 from the germline V gene are SGHAT and FQNNGV. The V and J ends lost 7 bases and 4 bases, in that order; junction bases with no gene match: 14. CDR3 sequence: CASIPGQGDRGTEAFF. The CDR3, as DNA: TGTGCCAGCATCCCAGGACAGGGCGATAGGGGCACTGAAGCTTTCTTT. Full variable domain (missing parts from reference TRBV11-2 and TRBJ1-1): EAGVAQSPRYKIIEKRQSVAFWCNPISGHATLYWYQQILGQGPKLLIQFQNNGVVDDSQLPKDRFSAERLKGVDSTLKIQPAKLEDSAVYLCASIPGQGDRGTEAFFGQGTRLTVV.

This clone turned up a few times. The chain has TRBV9 and TRBJ2-5, with 10 positions matching TRBD1. Losses at the gene ends were 4 bases for V and 5 bases for J; bases not matched to a gene: 8. Germline V gives CDR1 SGDLS, CDR2 YYNGEE. The CDR3 covers 15 residues. The CDR3 loop is CASSKGTGEHETQYF. CDR3 nucleotide sequence: TGTGCCAGCAGCAAGGGGACAGGGGAACACGAGACCCAGTACTTC.

The chain links TRBV2 to TRBJ2-1, with D maybe TRBD2 (5 bases). The germline V and J ends were trimmed by 4 bases and 12 bases, with 16 bases remaining between them. Germline values: CDR1 SNHLY, CDR2 FYNNEI. The CDR3 length is 13 residues. The CDR3 is CASSVSSSSVQFF. CDR3 DNA: TGTGCCAGCAGTGTGTCTAGCTCCTCGGTGCAGTTCTTC.

The count of this clone is one. Other nucleotide sequences from this sample produce the same CDR3. The rearrangement joins TRBV9 to TRBJ1-2; 9 nucleotides match TRBD1. V shed 0 bases, J shed 6 bases, and the junction held 0 bases outside the gene matches. The CDR3 totals 13 residues. Germline values: CDR1 SGDLS, CDR2 YYNGEE. CDR3 amino acids: CASSVGQGDGYTF. The CDR3 region has the DNA TGTGCCAGCAGCGTAGGACAGGGGGATGGCTACACCTTC.

The J gene is TRBJ1-1, the V gene TRBV4-1, with D unclear. Trimming cost V 1 base and J 5 bases, with 8 bases left between them. Germline-derived CDR1 and CDR2 are MGHRA and YSYEKL. This CDR3 has 13 residues. CDR3 sequence: CASSQVRRTEAFF. The CDR3 DNA reads as TGCGCCAGCAGCCAAGTCAGGAGGACTGAAGCTTTCTTT.